This is a list of T cell receptor beta chains from one sample in a study of blood T cell repertoires in COVID-19. The method was immunoSEQ multiplex PCR; TCRdb's version includes in-frame clones alone and lacks a portion of them. The sample has 140,000 or so clones, about 76% seen once; the top ten hold around 5%. The material sequenced was peripheral blood. These receptors came from a woman in her 70s with COVID-19, enrolled during active disease. Both conserved end residues are part of each CDR3. D genes are given only for firm matches. Part of the rows lack a size; the others show once, few, many or a class for expanded clones.

D gene	V gene	clone size	J gene	CDR3 DNA	CDR3 protein
-	TRBV27	few	TRBJ2-7	TGTGCCAGCAGACTCTCCCTAGGGGAATACTACGAGCAGTACTTC	CASRLSLGEYYEQYF
-	TRBV5-4	few	TRBJ1-1	TGTGCCAGCAGCTTGGGGCCAGGGCTGCCTATGAACACTGAAGCTTTCTTT	CASSLGPGLPMNTEAFF
-	TRBV4-3	few	TRBJ1-6	TGCGCCAGCAGCCAAGACTCCAGGCTCGGTTCACCCCTCCACTTT	CASSQDSRLGSPLHF
-	TRBV3-1/TRBV3-2	-	TRBJ1-1	TGTGCCAGCAGAGCCGGGACATTGAACACTGAAGCTTTCTTT	CASRAGTLNTEAFF
-	TRBV6-5	few	TRBJ1-2	TGTGCCAGCAGTTCCGGGACTAACTATGGCTACACCTTC	CASSSGTNYGYTF
TRBD1	TRBV29-1	-	TRBJ2-5	TGCAGCGTGGCGACAGGGGGTGGGCAAGAGACCCAGTACTTC	CSVATGGGQETQYF
-	TRBV6-6	-	TRBJ1-6	TGTGCCAGCAGTCCCCGGGGTGGGGGAGGAGGGTCACCCCTCCACTTT	CASSPRGGGGGSPLHF
-	TRBV10-3	-	TRBJ1-2	TGTGCCATCACCCGCGGAGAAGGCTACACCTTC	CAITRGEGYTF
TRBD2	TRBV20-1	-	TRBJ2-5	TGCAGTGCTAGTTTAGCGGGGCGACCCAGCCAAGAGACCCAGTACTTC	CSASLAGRPSQETQYF
-	TRBV5-1	few	TRBJ2-7	TGCGCCAGCAGCCCAGGACTTCTTGCCTCCTACGAGCAGTACTTC	CASSPGLLASYEQYF
-	TRBV5-1	few	TRBJ2-1	TGCGCCAGCAGCTTTCAGGTGGGGAGTAATGAGCAGTTCTTC	CASSFQVGSNEQFF
-	TRBV3-1/TRBV3-2	-	TRBJ1-2	TGTGCCAGCAGCCAAGTCCGAGCTTATGGCTACACCTTC	CASSQVRAYGYTF
-	TRBV4-3	-	TRBJ2-7	TGCGCCAGCAGCCAAGATCCCCTATCGACCTACGAGCAGTACTTC	CASSQDPLSTYEQYF
-	TRBV4-1	once	TRBJ2-7	TGCGCCAGCAGCCAAGAGGAGCTCTCCTACGAGCAGTACTTC	CASSQEELSYEQYF
-	TRBV9	-	TRBJ1-2	TGTGCCAGCAGCCCCGGTGGGCAGAGCAACTATGGCTACACCTTC	CASSPGGQSNYGYTF
TRBD2	TRBV27	-	TRBJ2-5	TGTGCCAGCATGACCGGGGAGGGTAGACAAGAGACCCAGTACTTC	CASMTGEGRQETQYF
TRBD1	TRBV28	-	TRBJ1-6	TGTGCCAGCAGTTCAGGGGGCGCAGGATCACCCCTCCACTTT	CASSSGGAGSPLHF
TRBD2	TRBV5-1	-	TRBJ2-1	TGCGCCAGCAGCTGGGGCACAACTAGCGGGGGGGCGAATGAGCAGTTCTTC	CASSWGTTSGGANEQFF
-	TRBV24-1	-	TRBJ2-3	TGTGCCAGCGGCGGAGAGACAGATACGCAGTATTTT	CASGGETDTQYF
TRBD1	TRBV27	-	TRBJ1-4	TGTGCCAGCAGTTTGGAGGGGGCCCCTAATGAAAAACTGTTTTTT	CASSLEGAPNEKLFF
TRBD1	TRBV7-9	-	TRBJ1-2	TGTGCCAGCAGCTTTACCGGGACAGATACCTATGGCTACACCTTC	CASSFTGTDTYGYTF
TRBD1	TRBV29-1	once	TRBJ1-1	TGCAGCGTTTCCTTGACAGGGATTGAAGCTTTCTTT	CSVSLTGIEAFF
TRBD1	TRBV28	-	TRBJ1-2	TGTGCCAGCAGTGACAGGGTTGGCTACACCTTC	CASSDRVGYTF
TRBD2	TRBV5-1	-	TRBJ2-5	TGCGCCAGCAGTAGCGGGGGAGAGGCGACCCAGTACTTC	CASSSGGEATQYF
-	TRBV9	once	TRBJ2-1	TGTGCCAGCAGCGCACAGTGGTCGCAGACTGAGCAGTTCTTC	CASSAQWSQTEQFF
TRBD2	TRBV3-1/TRBV3-2	-	TRBJ2-5	TGTGCCAGCAGCCGAACTAGCGGGGAAGAGACCCAGTACTTC	CASSRTSGEETQYF